This T cell receptor beta chain appears in the sequencing data of a study of T cell responses to AZD1222 COVID-19 vaccine. Clones were sequenced by immunoSEQ multiplex PCR, and TCRdb holds only the in-frame ones, with some missing. The data hold about 35,000 clones, with 85% to 90% observed a single time. Overall study findings and caveats: White British donors predominated, females outnumbered males, and clonal diversity was possibly underestimated. Repertoires were sampled only after the peak T cell response. Spike-specific TCR breadth and depth grew following two AZD1222 doses.

Second doses were pooled across both intervals (about 4 or about 12 weeks). The germline V gene encodes CDR1 LNHDA and CDR2 SQIVND (reference sequence). The length of the CDR3 is 12 residues. Trimming removed 5 bases at V and 5 bases at J, with 9 bases between. Of note for this clone: What it binds is not known.

This specimen consisted of peripheral blood, obtained 28 days after the second AZD1222 dose. The gene calls are TRBV19 and TRBJ2-5, with unresolved D. This receptor was obtained from an adult who received the AZD1222 COVID-19 vaccine. The DNA of the CDR3 is TGTGCCAGTAGTGTTTCAAGTGAGACCCAGTACTTC. This encodes CASSVSSETQYF.